Listed below are T cell receptor beta chains from one sample, sequenced in a study of blood T cell repertoires in COVID-19. Assay used: immunoSEQ multiplex PCR; TCRdb lists only in-frame clones, some missing. The sample gives around 75,000 clones, 70% to 90% of which show up once; about 4.2% is in the top ten. Sequencing input: peripheral blood. These receptors originate from a man between 65 and 85 years old with active COVID-19. The CDR3 runs from the conserved cysteine through the conserved F or W. D genes are given only for firm matches. Only part of the rows carry a size: once, few, many, or a class if the clone is expanded.

V gene	D gene	J gene	clone size	CDR3 DNA	CDR3 protein
TRBV6-5	TRBD1	TRBJ2-7	-	TGTGCCAGCAGACTCGACAGGGCCCGATACGAGCAGTACTTC	CASRLDRARYEQYF
TRBV30	-	TRBJ2-1	-	TGTGCCTGGAGTGATTCCTCTAGCTGGGATGAGCAGTTCTTC	CAWSDSSSWDEQFF
TRBV5-1	-	TRBJ1-1	-	TGCGCCAGCAGCTTGGTGGGGGCCCCGAACACTGAAGCTTTCTTT	CASSLVGAPNTEAFF
TRBV18	TRBD1	TRBJ2-7	-	TGTGCCAGCTCTCGGACAGGGGGCGGCTCCTACGAGCAGTACTTC	CASSRTGGGSYEQYF
TRBV15	-	TRBJ2-7	once	TGTGCCACCAGCGGAACCCCGGGGGGCGGGTACGAGCAGTACTTC	CATSGTPGGGYEQYF
TRBV10-2	TRBD1	TRBJ1-5	-	TGCGCCAGCCGGGACAGGGGTGGGAATCAGCCCCAGCATTTT	CASRDRGGNQPQHF
TRBV11-2	TRBD2	TRBJ2-1	-	TGTGCCAGCAGCTCCCGGGGTAGCGGGAGTCAATGGAATGAGCAGTTCTTC	CASSSRGSGSQWNEQFF
TRBV29-1	-	TRBJ1-5	-	TGCAGCGTTGGGGAGACCCTCAATCAGCCCCAGCATTTT	CSVGETLNQPQHF
TRBV7-9	-	TRBJ1-2	-	TGTGCCAGCAGCTTATCGGGGGGCCCAGTCCCTAACTATGGCTACACCTTC	CASSLSGGPVPNYGYTF
TRBV5-1	-	TRBJ2-1	-	TGCGCCAGCGGGGTGGGCGGGCAGAGCTCCTACAATGAGCAGTTCTTC	CASGVGGQSSYNEQFF
TRBV9	TRBD2	TRBJ2-1	-	TGTGCCAGCAGCGTAGACGGGAGGAAGAGGGATGAGCAGTTCTTC	CASSVDGRKRDEQFF
TRBV4-1	-	TRBJ2-2	-	TGCGCCAGCAGCCCAAGTTGGAGGAGGGAAGTTTCCGCGAACACCGGGGAGCTGTTTTTT	CASSPSWRREVSANTGELFF
TRBV18	-	TRBJ2-2	-	TGTGCCAGCTCACCACCTCGGCGGGGCGACACCGGGGAGCTGTTTTTT	CASSPPRRGDTGELFF
TRBV27	-	TRBJ2-1	few	TGTGCCAGCAGGCCCAGACTAGAGCTGGGTGAGCAGTTCTTC	CASRPRLELGEQFF
TRBV7-3	TRBD2	TRBJ2-5	-	TGTGCCAGCAGCTTAGGGATAGCGGGAGGTTCAGAGACCCAGTACTTC	CASSLGIAGGSETQYF
TRBV28	-	TRBJ2-7	-	TGTGCCAGCAGGGGGGGAACTTCTACCTACGAGCAGTACTTC	CASRGGTSTYEQYF
TRBV21-1	-	TRBJ2-1	-	TGTGCCAGCAGCAAAGCGCCACAGGGGGCCTACAATGAGCAGTTCTTC	CASSKAPQGAYNEQFF
TRBV4-3	TRBD1	TRBJ1-4	-	TGCGCCAGCAGCCACGGCGACAGGGGGGCAAATAATGAAAAACTGTTTTTT	CASSHGDRGANNEKLFF
TRBV27	TRBD1	TRBJ2-7	-	TGTGCCAGCAGTTCACAGGGGCCTTTCTACGAGCAGTACTTC	CASSSQGPFYEQYF
TRBV7-2	-	TRBJ2-2	-	TGTGCCAGCAACCAGGGTCCCGCCGGGGAGCTGTTTTTT	CASNQGPAGELFF
TRBV6-2/TRBV6-3	-	TRBJ2-5	-	TGTGCCAGCAGCGACAAAGAGACCCAGTACTTC	CASSDKETQYF
TRBV9	-	TRBJ1-2	once	TGTGCCAGCAGTGGACCCAGGGGTTGGGGCTACACCTTC	CASSGPRGWGYTF
TRBV6-6	-	TRBJ2-1	-	TGTGCCAGCAGTTACCGGGATATGGATGAGCAGTTCTTC	CASSYRDMDEQFF
TRBV24-1	TRBD1	TRBJ2-1	-	TGTGCCACCAGTCCCGGGACAGGTGGCTCCTACAATGAGCAGTTCTTC	CATSPGTGGSYNEQFF
TRBV19	-	TRBJ2-1	-	TGTGCCAGTAGTCCCGGGACTCCCGGAGGGCACACAGAGCAGTTCTTC	CASSPGTPGGHTEQFF
TRBV30	-	TRBJ2-3	-	TGTGCCTGGAGTGCGGAGCGGGGCACAGATACGCAGTATTTT	CAWSAERGTDTQYF
TRBV4-3	TRBD2	TRBJ2-1	-	TGCGCCAGCAGCCAAGATAGGCTAGCGGGAGTCCCCTACAATGAGCAGTTCTTC	CASSQDRLAGVPYNEQFF
TRBV7-9	-	TRBJ1-5	-	TGTGCCAGCAGCTTAGGGACAGTGGGTAAGCCCCAGCATTTT	CASSLGTVGKPQHF
TRBV18	TRBD1	TRBJ2-1	-	TGTGCCAGCTCACCGGGACAGGGAAGGCCCTACAATGAGCAGTTCTTC	CASSPGQGRPYNEQFF
TRBV15	-	TRBJ2-3	-	TGTGCCACCAGGAGGGGGGGCCTCGCGGATACGCAGTATTTT	CATRRGGLADTQYF
TRBV29-1	-	TRBJ2-7	-	TGCAGCGTTGAAGGGGCCTCCTACGAGCAGTACTTC	CSVEGASYEQYF
TRBV14	-	TRBJ2-7	few	TGTGCCAGCAGCCAAGGGACAGAGCAGTACTTC	CASSQGTEQYF
TRBV28	TRBD1	TRBJ1-4	-	TGTGCCAGCAGTTTTGGGCAGGGGGGTGAAAAACTGTTTTTT	CASSFGQGGEKLFF
TRBV24-1	-	TRBJ2-7	-	TGTGCCACCAGTGATGCCCAGGGGATCGGGTACGAGCAGTACTTC	CATSDAQGIGYEQYF
TRBV3-1/TRBV3-2	-	TRBJ2-7	-	TGTGCCAGCAGCCCCACCACCGGGACAAACGAGCAGTACTTC	CASSPTTGTNEQYF